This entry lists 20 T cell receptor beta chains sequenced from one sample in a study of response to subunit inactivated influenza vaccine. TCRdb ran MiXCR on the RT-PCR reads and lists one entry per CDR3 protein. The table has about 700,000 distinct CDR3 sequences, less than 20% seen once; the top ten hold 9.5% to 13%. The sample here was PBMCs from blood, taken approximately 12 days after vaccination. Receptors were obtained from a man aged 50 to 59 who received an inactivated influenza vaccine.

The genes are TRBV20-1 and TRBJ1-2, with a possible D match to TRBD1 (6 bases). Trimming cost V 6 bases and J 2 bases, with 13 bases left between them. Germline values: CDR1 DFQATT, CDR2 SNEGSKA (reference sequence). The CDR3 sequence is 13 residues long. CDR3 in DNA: TGCAGTGCAAAATACGGACAGAACTATGGCTACACCTTC. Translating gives CSAKYGQNYGYTF.

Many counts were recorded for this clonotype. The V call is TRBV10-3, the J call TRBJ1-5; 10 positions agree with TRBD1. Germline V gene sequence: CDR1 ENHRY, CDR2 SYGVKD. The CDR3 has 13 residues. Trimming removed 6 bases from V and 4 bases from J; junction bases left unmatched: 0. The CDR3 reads CAIRGQGNQPQHF. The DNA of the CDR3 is TGTGCCATCAGGGGACAGGGGAATCAGCCCCAGCATTTT.

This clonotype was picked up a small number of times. DNA of the CDR3: TGCGCCAGCAGCTTAAGTCAGGGGCCCTACAATGAGCAGTTCTTC. This codes for CASSLSQGPYNEQFF. This chain joins TRBV5-1 and TRBJ2-1, with D possibly matching TRBD1 (6 bases). The germline V gene encodes CDR1 SGHRS and CDR2 YFSETQ. Deletions cut 2 bases from V and 2 bases from J, with 11 bases between. The CDR3 length is 15 residues.

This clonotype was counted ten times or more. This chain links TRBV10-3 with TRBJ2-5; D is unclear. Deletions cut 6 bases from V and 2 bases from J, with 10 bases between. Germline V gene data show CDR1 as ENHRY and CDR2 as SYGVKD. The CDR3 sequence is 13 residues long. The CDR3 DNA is TGTGCCATCAGCGGAGTGGGGCAAGAGACCCAGTACTTC. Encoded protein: CAISGVGQETQYF.

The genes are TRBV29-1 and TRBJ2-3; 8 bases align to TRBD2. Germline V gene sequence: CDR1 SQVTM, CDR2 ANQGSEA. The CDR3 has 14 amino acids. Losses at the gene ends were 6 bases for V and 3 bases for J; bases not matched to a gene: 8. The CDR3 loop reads CSVAEAGVTDTQYF. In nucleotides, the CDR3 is TGCAGCGTGGCAGAAGCGGGAGTAACAGATACGCAGTATTTT.

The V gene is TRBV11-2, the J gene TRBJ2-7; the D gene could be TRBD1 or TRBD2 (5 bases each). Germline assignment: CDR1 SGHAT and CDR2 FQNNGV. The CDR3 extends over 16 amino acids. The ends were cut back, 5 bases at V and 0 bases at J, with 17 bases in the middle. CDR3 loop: CASSPSWGSSSYEQYF. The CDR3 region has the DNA TGTGCCAGCAGCCCTAGTTGGGGGAGTAGCTCCTACGAGCAGTACTTC.

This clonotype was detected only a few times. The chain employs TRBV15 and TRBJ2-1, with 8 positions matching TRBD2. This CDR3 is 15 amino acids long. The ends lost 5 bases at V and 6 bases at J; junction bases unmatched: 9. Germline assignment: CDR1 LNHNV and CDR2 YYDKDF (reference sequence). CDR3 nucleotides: TGTGCCACCAGCTTAGTGACTAGCGCGATCAATGAGCAGTTCTTC. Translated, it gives CATSLVTSAINEQFF.

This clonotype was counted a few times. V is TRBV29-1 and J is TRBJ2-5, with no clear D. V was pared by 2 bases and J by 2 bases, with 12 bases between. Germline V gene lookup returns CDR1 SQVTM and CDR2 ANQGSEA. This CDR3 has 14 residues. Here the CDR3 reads CSVESGRLQETQYF. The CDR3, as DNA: TGCAGCGTTGAATCCGGGCGGCTACAAGAGACCCAGTACTTC.

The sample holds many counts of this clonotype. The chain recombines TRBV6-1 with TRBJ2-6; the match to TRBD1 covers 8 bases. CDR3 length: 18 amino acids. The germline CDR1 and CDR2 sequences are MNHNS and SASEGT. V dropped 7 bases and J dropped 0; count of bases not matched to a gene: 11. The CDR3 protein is CASTRGDRGSSGANVLTF. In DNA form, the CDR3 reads TGTGCCAGCACGAGGGGAGACAGGGGATCCTCTGGGGCCAACGTCCTGACTTTC.

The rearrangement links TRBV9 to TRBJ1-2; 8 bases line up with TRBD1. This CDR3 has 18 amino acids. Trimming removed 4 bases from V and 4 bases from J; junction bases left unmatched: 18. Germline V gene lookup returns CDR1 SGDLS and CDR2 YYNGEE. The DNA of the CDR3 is TGTGCCAGCAGCCCGGGTAAAAACAGGGGGAGGTCCCCCTATGGCTACACCTTC. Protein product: CASSPGKNRGRSPYGYTF.

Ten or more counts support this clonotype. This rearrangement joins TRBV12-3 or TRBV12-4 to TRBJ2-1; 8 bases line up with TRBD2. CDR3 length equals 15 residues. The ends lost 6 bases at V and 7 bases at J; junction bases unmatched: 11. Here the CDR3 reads CASSRTGGGQNEQFF. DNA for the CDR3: TGTGCCAGCAGCCGTACTGGCGGGGGGCAGAATGAGCAGTTCTTC.

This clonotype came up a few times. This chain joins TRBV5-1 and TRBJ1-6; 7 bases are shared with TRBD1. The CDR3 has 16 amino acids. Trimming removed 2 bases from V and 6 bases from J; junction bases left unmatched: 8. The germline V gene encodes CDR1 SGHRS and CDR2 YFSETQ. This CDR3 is CASSFRSGQPNSPLHF. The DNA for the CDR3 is TGCGCCAGCAGCTTCCGCTCGGGACAGCCTAATTCACCCCTCCACTTT.

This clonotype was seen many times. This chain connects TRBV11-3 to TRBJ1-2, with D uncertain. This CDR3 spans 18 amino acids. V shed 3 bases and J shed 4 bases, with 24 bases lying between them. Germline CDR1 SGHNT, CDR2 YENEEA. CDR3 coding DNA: TGTGCCAGCAGCTTTCGCTCGTTTTCGCCCAGTCGGCGCTATGGCTACACCTTC. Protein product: CASSFRSFSPSRRYGYTF.

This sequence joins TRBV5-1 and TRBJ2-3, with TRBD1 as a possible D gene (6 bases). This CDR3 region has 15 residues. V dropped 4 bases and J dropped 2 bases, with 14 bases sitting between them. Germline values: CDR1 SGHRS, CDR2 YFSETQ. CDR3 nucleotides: TGCGCCAGCAGCACCGGACAGTCCCTCACAGATACGCAGTATTTT. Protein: CASSTGQSLTDTQYF.

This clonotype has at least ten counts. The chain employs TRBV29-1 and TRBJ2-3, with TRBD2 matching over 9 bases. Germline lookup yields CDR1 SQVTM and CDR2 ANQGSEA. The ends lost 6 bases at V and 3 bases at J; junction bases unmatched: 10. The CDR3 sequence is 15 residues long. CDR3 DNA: TGCAGCGTACGCGGGACTAGCACAAGGACAGATACGCAGTATTTT. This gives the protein CSVRGTSTRTDTQYF.

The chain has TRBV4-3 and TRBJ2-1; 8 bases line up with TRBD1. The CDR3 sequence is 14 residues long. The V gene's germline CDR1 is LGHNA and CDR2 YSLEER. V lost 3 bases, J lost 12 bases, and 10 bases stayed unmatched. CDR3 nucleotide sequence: TGCGCCAGCAGCCAGGAGACAGGGGTGAAGGTGCAGTTCTTC. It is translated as CASSQETGVKVQFF.

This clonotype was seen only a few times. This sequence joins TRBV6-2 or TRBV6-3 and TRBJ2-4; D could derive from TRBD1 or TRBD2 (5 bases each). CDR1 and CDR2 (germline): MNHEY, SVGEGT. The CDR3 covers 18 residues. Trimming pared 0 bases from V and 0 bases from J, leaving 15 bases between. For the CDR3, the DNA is TGTGCCAGCAGTTACTCGATCGAGGGGAAGCAAGCCAAAAACATTCAGTACTTC. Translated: CASSYSIEGKQAKNIQYF.

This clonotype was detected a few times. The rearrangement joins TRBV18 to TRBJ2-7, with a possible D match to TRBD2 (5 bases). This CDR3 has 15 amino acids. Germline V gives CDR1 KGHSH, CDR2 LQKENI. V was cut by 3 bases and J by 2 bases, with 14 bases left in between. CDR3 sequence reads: CASSPGSSGTYEQYF. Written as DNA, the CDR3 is TGTGCCAGCTCACCGGGGTCCAGCGGTACCTACGAGCAGTACTTC.

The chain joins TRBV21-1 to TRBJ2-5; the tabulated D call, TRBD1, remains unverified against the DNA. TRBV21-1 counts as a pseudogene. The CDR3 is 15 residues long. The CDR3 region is CASSKGGRVGETQYF. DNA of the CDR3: TGTGCCAGCAGCAAAGGGGGCAGGGTCGGAGAGACCCAGTACTTC.

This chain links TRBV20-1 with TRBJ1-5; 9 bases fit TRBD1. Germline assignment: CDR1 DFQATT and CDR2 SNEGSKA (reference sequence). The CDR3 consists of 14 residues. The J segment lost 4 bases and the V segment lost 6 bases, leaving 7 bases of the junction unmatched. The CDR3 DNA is TGCAGTGCCGGGCGGGGACAGGGTAATCAGCCCCAGCATTTT. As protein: CSAGRGQGNQPQHF.